This T cell receptor (beta chain) was documented in a study of shared clonotypes between healthy human individuals. With respect to this clone: The same CDR3 also results from other DNA sequences found in this sample.

Assay: immunoSEQ multiplex PCR; the TCRdb copy retains only in-frame clones and omits some. The sample consists of millions of clones, 90% to 95% of them appearing once. The sequence derives from a man aged 18-30 years in good health. The source material was naive CD4+ T cells sorted from blood. Subset given: CD45RA+ positively selected.

The CDR3 DNA follows: TGTGCCAGCAGCGTGGGATTTAGCACAGATACGCAGTATTTT. Residues: CASSVGFSTDTQYF. V and J are TRBV9 and TRBJ2-3; D gene ambiguous. The ends were cut back, 2 bases at V and 0 bases at J, with 7 bases in the middle. The CDR3 is 14 residues long. Germline V gene lookup returns CDR1 SGDLS and CDR2 YYNGEE.